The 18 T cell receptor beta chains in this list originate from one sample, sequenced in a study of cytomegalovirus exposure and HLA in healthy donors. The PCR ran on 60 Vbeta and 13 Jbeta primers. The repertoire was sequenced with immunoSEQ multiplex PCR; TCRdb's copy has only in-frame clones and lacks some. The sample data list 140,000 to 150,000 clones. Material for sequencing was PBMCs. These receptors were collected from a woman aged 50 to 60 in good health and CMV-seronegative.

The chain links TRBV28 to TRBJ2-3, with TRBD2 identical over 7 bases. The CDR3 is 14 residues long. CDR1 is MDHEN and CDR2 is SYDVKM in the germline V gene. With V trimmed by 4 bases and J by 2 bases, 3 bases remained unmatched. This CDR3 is CASSWGTTTDTQYF. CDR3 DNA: TGTGCCAGCAGTTGGGGGACTACCACAGATACGCAGTATTTT.

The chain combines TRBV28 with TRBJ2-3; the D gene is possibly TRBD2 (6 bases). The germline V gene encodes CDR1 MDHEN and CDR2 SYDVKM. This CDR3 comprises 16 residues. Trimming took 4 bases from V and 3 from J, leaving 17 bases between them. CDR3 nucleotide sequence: TGTGCCAGCAGTTCGAGCGGTTTTGGGGGGACAGATACGCAGTATTTT. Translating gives CASSSSGFGGTDTQYF.

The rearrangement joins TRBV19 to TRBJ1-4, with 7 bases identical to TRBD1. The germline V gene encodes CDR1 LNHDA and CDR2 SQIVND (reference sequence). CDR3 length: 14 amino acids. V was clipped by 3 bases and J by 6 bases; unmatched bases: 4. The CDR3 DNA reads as TGTGCCAGTAGTATTACAGGGGCATATGAAAAACTGTTTTTT. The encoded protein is CASSITGAYEKLFF.

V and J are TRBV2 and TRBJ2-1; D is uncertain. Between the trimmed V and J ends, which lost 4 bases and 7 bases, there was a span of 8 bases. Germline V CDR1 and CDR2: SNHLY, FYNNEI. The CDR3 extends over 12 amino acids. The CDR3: CASSVGQNEQFF. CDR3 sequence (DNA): TGTGCCAGCAGTGTTGGGCAGAATGAGCAGTTCTTC.

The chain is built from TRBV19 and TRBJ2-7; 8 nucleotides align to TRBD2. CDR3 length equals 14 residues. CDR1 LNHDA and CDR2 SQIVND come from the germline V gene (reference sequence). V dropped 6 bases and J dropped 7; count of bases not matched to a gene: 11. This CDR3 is CASSSGGAAWEQYF. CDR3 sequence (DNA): TGTGCCAGTAGCTCCGGGGGGGCAGCATGGGAGCAGTACTTC.

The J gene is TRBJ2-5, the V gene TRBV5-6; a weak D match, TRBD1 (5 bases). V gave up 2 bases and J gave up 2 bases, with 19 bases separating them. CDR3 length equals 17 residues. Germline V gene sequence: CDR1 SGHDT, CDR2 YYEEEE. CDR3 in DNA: TGTGCCAGCAGCTTAGGGGCAGGTTACCGCCAACAAGAGACCCAGTACTTC. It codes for CASSLGAGYRQQETQYF. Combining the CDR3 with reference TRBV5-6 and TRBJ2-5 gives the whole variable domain DAGVTQSPTHLIKTRGQQVTLRCSPKSGHDTVSWYQQALGQGPQFIFQYYEEEERQRGNFPDRFSGHQFPNYSSELNVNALLLGDSALYLCASSLGAGYRQQETQYFGPGTRLLVL.

CDR3 loop: CASSLAGSSGYTF. CDR3 coding DNA: TGTGCCAGCAGCTTAGCGGGGAGTAGTGGCTACACCTTC. V is TRBV7-6 and J is TRBJ1-2, with D unresolved. Per germline, CDR1 SGHVS and CDR2 FNYEAQ. The V end lost 0 bases, the J end lost 7 bases, and 9 bases lay between the germline ends. The CDR3 runs 13 residues. Supplemented by reference TRBV7-6 and TRBJ1-2, the full variable domain reads GAGVSQSPRYKVTKRGQDVALRCDPISGHVSLYWYRQALGQGPEFLTYFNYEAQQDKSGLPNDRFSAERPEGSISTLTIQRTEQRDSAMYRCASSLAGSSGYTFGSGTRLTVV.

Here the CDR3 DNA reads TGTGCCAGCAGTTACGGGTCAGGGAGGCAGCCCCAGCATTTT. It yields the protein CASSYGSGRQPQHF. The V and J genes are TRBV6-5 and TRBJ1-5, with a tentative D call TRBD1 (5 bases). This CDR3 spans 14 amino acids. V lost 2 bases and J lost 7, with 12 bases in between. Germline V gene sequence: CDR1 MNHEY, CDR2 SVGAGI.

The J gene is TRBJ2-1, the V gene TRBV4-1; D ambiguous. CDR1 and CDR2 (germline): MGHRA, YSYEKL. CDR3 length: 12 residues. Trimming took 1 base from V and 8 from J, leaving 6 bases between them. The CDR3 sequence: CASSQVLHEQFF. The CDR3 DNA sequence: TGCGCCAGCAGCCAAGTTCTCCATGAGCAGTTCTTC.

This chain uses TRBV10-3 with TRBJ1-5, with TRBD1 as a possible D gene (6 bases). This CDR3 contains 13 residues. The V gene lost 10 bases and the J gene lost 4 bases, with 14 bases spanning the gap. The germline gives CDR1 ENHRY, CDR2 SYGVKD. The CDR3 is CATQGQKNQPQHF. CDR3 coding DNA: TGTGCCACCCAAGGACAGAAAAATCAGCCCCAGCATTTT.

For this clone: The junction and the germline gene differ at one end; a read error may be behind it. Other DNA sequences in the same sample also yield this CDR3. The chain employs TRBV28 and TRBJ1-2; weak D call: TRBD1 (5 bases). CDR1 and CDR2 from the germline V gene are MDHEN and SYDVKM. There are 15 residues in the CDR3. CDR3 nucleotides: TGTGCTAGCAGTTTTTCGGCAGGGCTCCCCTATGGCTACACCTTC. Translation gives CASSFSAGLPYGYTF.

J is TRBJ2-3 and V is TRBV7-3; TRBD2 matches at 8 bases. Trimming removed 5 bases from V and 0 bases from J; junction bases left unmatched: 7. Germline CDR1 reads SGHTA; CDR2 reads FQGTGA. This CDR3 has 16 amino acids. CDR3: CASSLLPGGSTDTQYF. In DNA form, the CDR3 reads TGTGCCAGCAGCCTACTCCCGGGGGGGAGCACAGATACGCAGTATTTT.

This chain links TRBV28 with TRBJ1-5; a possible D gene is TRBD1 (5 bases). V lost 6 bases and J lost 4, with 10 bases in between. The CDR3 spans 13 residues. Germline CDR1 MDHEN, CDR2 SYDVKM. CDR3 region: CASRAGSNQPQHF. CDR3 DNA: TGTGCCAGCAGGGCAGGGTCTAATCAGCCCCAGCATTTT.

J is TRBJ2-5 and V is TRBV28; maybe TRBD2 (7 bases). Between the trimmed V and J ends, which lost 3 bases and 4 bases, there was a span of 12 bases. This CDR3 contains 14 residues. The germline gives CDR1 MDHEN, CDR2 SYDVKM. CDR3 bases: TGTGCCAGCAGTTTTTCGGCGGGGGCAGAGACCCAGTACTTC. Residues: CASSFSAGAETQYF.

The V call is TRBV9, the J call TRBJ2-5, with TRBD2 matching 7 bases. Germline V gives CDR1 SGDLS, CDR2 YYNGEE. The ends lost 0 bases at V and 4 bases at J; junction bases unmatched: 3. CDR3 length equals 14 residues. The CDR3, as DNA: TGTGCCAGCAGCGTAGGTATAGCGGGAGAGACCCAGTACTTC. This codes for CASSVGIAGETQYF.

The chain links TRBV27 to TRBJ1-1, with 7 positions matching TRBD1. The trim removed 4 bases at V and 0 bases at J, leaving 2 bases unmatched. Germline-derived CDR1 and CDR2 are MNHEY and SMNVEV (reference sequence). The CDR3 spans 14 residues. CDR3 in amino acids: CASSSGTVNTEAFF. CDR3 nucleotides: TGTGCCAGCAGTTCAGGGACAGTGAACACTGAAGCTTTCTTT.

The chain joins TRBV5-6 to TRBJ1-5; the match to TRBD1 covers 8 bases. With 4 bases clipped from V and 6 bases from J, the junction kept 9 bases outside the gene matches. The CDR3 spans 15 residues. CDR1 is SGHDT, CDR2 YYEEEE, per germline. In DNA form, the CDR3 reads TGTGCCAGCAGCCCAAGCAGGGGGCGCGGTCAGCCCCAGCATTTT. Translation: CASSPSRGRGQPQHF.

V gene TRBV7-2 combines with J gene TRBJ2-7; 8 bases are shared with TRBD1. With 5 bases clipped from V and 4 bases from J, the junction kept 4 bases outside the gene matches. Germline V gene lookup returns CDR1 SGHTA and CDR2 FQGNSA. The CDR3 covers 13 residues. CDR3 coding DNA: TGTGCCAGCAGCCGGGACAGGAGGTACGAGCAGTACTTC. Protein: CASSRDRRYEQYF.